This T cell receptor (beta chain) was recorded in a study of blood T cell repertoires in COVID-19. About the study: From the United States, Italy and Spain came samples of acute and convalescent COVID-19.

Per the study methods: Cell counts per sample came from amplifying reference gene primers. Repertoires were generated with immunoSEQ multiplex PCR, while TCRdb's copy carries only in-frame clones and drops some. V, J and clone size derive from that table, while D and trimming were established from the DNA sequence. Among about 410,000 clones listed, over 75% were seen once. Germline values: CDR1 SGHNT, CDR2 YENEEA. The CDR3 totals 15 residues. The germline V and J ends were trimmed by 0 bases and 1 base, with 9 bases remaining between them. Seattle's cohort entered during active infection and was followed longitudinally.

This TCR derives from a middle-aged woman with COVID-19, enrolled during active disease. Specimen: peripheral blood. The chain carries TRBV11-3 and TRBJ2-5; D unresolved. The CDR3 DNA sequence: TGTGCCAGCAGCTTAGATTCCATCGGCCAAGAGACCCAGTACTTC. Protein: CASSLDSIGQETQYF. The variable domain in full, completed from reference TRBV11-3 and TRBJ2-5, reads EAGVVQSPRYKIIEKKQPVAFWCNPISGHNTLYWYLQNLGQGPELLIRYENEEAVDDSQLPKDRFSAERLKGVDSTLKIQPAELGDSAVYLCASSLDSIGQETQYFGPGTRLLVL.